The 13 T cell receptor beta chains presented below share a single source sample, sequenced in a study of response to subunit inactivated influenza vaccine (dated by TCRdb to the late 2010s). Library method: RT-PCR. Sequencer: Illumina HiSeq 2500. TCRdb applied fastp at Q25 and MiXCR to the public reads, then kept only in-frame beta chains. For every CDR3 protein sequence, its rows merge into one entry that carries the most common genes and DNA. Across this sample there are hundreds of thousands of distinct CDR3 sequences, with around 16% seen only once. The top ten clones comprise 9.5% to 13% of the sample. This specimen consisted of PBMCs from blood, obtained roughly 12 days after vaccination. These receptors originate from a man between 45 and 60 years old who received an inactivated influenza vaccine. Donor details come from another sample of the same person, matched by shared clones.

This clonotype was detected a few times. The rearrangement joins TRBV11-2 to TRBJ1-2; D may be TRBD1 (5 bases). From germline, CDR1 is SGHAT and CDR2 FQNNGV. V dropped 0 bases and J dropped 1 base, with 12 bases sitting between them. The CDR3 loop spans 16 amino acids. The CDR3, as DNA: TGTGCCAGCAGCTTAGATAGACAGACGATTAACTATGGCTACACCTTC. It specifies CASSLDRQTINYGYTF.

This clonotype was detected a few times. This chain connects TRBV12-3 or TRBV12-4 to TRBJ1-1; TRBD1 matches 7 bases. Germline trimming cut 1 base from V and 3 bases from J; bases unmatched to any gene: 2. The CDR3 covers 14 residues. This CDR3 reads CASSLEQGYTEAFF. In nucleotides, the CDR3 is TGTGCCAGCAGTTTAGAACAGGGGTACACTGAAGCTTTCTTT.

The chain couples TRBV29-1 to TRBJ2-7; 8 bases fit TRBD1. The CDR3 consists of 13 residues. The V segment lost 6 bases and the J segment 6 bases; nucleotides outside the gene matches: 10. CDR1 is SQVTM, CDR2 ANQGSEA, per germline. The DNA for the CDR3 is TGCAGCGTAGGGGACAGGCGGCTTCGCGAGCAGTACTTC. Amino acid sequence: CSVGDRRLREQYF.

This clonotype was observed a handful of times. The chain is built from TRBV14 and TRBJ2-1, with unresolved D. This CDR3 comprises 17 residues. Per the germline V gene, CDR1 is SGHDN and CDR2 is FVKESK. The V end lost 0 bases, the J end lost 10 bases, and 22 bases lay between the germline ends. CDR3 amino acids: CASSQDPARLLFGEQFF. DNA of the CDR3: TGTGCCAGCAGCCAAGATCCCGCCCGACTCCTTTTCGGGGAGCAGTTCTTC. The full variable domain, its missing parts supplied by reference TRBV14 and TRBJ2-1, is EAGVTQFPSHSVIEKGQTVTLRCDPISGHDNLYWYRRVMGKEIKFLLHFVKESKQDESGMPNNRFLAERTGGTYSTLKVQPAELEDSGVYFCASSQDPARLLFGEQFFGPGTRLTVL.

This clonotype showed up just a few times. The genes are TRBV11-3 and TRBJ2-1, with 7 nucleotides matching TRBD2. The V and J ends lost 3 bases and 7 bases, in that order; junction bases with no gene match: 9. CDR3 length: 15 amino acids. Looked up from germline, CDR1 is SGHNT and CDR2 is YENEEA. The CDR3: CASSFRSRGGNEQFF. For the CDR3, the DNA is TGTGCCAGCAGCTTTCGCTCTAGGGGAGGGAATGAGCAGTTCTTC.

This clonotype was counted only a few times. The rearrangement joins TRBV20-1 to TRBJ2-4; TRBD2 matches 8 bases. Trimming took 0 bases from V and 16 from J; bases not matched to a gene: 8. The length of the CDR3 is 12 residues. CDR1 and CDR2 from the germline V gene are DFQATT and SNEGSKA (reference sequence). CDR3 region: CSARDSAGVGYF. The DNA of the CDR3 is TGCAGTGCTAGAGACTCAGCGGGGGTAGGATACTTC.

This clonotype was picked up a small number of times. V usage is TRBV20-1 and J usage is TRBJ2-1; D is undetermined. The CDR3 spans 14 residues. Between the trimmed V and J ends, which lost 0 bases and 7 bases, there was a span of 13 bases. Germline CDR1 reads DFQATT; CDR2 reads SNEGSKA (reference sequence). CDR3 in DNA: TGCAGTGCTAGAGATCTTACAAGCTTTAATGAGCAGTTCTTC. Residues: CSARDLTSFNEQFF.

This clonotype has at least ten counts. This CDR3 reads CASSSMGVFHEQYF. The DNA of the CDR3 is TGTGCCAGCAGCTCTATGGGGGTATTCCACGAGCAGTACTTC. The chain is built from TRBV7-2 and TRBJ2-7; the D call may be TRBD1 or TRBD2 (5 bases each). This CDR3 spans 14 amino acids. Germline values: CDR1 SGHTA, CDR2 FQGNSA. V lost 4 bases to trimming and J lost 5 bases, with 15 bases between them.

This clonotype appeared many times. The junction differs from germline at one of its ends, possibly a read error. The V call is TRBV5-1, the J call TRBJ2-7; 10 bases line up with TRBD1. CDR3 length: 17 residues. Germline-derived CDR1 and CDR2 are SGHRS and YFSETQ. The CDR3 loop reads CASRLAPGQGFAYEQYF. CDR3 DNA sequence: TGCGCCAGCAGGTTGGCACCGGGACAGGGGTTTGCCTACGAGCAGTACTTC.

The CDR3 is CASSQRQAPNEKLFF. In nucleotides, the CDR3 is TGCGCCAGCAGCCAACGACAAGCCCCTAATGAAAAACTGTTTTTT. This chain joins TRBV5-1 and TRBJ1-4; D gene uncertain. In germline, CDR1 is SGHRS, CDR2 YFSETQ. The CDR3 extends over 15 amino acids. V dropped 4 bases and J dropped 3 bases, with 13 bases sitting between them. The full variable domain, completed using reference TRBV5-1 and TRBJ1-4, is KAGVTQTPRYLIKTRGQQVTLSCSPISGHRSVSWYQQTPGQGLQFLFEYFSETQRNKGNFPGRFSGRQFSNSRSEMNVSTLELGDSALYLCASSQRQAPNEKLFFGSGTQLSVL.

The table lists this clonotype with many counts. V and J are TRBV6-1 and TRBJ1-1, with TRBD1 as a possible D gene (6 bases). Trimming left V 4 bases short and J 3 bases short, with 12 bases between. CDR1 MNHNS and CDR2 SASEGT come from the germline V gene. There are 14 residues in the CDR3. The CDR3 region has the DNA TGTGCCAGCAGTGCACAGGGAGGCGACACTGAAGCTTTCTTT. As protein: CASSAQGGDTEAFF.

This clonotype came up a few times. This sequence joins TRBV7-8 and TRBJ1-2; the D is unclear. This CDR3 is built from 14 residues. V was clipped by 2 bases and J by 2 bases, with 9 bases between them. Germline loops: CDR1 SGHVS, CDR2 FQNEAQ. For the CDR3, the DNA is TGTGCCAGCAGCTTATCCAGTGGGAACTATGGCTACACCTTC. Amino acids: CASSLSSGNYGYTF.

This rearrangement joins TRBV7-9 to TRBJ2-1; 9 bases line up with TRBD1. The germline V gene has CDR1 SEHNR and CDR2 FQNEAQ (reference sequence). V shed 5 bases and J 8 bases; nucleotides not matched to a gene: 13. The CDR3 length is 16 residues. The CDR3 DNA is TGTGCCAGCAGCCGCGCACAGGGGGCGTCAGTATATGAGCAGTTCTTC. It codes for CASSRAQGASVYEQFF.